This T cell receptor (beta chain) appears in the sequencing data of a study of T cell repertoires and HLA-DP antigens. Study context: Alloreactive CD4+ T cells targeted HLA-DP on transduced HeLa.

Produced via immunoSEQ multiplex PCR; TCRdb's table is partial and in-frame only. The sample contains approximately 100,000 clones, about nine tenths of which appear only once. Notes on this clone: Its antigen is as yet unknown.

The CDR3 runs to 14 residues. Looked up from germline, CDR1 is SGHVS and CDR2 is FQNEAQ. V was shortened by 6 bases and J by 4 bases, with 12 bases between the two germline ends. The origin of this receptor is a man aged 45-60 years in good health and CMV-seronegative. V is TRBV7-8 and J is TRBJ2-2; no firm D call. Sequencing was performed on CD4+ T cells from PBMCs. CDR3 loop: CASRTEAVTGELFF. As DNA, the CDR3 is TGTGCCAGCAGAACAGAGGCCGTCACCGGGGAGCTGTTTTTT.